Ten or more counts support the clone carrying this TCR beta chain. The CDR3 runs 17 residues. The ends were cut back, 2 bases at V and 1 base at J, with 17 bases in the middle. Germline values: CDR1 MDHEN, CDR2 SYDVKM. These data originate in a study of human T cells and chemical hapten exposure. Using its own MiXCR run on the 5' RACE reads, TCRdb lists one record per CDR3 protein. The sample holds more than 140,000 distinct CDR3 sequences, approximately 4% seen once. The authors extracted total RNA from unfractionated whole blood. The chain has TRBV28 and TRBJ1-1; no firm D call. The receptor's source is a female donor in good health. CDR3: CASSLKVTLPPNTEAFF. CDR3 sequence (DNA): TGTGCCAGCAGTTTAAAAGTCACGCTACCGCCGAACACTGAAGCTTTCTTT.